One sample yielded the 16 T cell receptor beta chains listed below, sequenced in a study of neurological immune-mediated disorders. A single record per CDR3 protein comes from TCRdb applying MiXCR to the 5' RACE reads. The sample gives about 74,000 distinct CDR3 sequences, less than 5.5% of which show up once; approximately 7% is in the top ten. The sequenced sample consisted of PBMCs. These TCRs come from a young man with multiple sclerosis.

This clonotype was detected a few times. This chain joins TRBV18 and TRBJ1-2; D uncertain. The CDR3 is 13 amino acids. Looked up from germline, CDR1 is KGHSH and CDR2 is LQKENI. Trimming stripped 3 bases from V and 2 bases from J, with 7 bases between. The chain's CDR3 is CASSPKNNYGYTF. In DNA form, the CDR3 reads TGTGCCAGCTCACCTAAGAACAACTATGGCTACACCTTC.

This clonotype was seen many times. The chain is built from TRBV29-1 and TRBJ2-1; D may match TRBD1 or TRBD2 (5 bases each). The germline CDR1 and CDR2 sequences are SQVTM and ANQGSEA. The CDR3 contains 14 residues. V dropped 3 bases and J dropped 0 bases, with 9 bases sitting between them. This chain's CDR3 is CSVERGLSYNEQFF. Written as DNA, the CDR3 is TGCAGCGTTGAGAGGGGTCTCTCCTACAATGAGCAGTTCTTC.

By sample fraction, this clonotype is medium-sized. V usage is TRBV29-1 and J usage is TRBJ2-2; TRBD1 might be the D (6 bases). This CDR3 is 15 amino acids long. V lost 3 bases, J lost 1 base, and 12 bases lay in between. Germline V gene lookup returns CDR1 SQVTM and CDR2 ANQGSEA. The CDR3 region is CSVDFGTRNTGELFF. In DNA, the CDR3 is TGCAGCGTTGATTTCGGGACACGGAACACCGGGGAGCTGTTTTTT.

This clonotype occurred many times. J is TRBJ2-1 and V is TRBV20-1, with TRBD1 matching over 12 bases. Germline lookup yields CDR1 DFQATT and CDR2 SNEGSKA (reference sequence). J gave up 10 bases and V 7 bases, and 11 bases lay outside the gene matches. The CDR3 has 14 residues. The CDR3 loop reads CSEGDRGLPVEQFF. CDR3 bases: TGCAGTGAAGGGGACAGGGGGCTGCCGGTGGAGCAGTTCTTC.

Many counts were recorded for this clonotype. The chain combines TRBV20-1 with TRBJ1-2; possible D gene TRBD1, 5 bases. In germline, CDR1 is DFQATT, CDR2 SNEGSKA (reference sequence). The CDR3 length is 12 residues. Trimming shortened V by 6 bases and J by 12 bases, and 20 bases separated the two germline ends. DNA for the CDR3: TGCAGTGCCGCATCCCGTAGAGGGGTCGACACCTTC. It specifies CSAASRRGVDTF.

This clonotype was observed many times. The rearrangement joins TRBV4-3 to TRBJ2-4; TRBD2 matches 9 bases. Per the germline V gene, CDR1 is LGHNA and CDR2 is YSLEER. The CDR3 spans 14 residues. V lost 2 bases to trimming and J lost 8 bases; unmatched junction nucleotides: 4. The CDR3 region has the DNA TGCGCCAGCAGCCAAACCGGACTAGCGCACATTCAGTACTTC. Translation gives CASSQTGLAHIQYF.

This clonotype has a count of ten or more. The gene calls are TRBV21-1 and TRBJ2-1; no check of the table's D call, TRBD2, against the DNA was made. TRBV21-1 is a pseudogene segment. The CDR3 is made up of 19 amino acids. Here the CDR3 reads CASSKAVTSGKPICAEQFF. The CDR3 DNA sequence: TGTGCCAGCAGCAAAGCCGTAACTAGCGGGAAGCCGATTTGCGCTGAGCAGTTCTTC.

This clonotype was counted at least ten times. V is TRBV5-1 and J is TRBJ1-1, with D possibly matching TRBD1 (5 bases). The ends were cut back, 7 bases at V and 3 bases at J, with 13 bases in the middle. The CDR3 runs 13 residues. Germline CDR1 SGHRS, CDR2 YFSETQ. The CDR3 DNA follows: TGCGCCAGCCAAGGGGTTGCCGACACTGAAGCTTTCTTT. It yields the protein CASQGVADTEAFF. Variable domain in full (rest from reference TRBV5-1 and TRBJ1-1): KAGVTQTPRYLIKTRGQQVTLSCSPISGHRSVSWYQQTPGQGLQFLFEYFSETQRNKGNFPGRFSGRQFSNSRSEMNVSTLELGDSALYLCASQGVADTEAFFGQGTRLTVV.

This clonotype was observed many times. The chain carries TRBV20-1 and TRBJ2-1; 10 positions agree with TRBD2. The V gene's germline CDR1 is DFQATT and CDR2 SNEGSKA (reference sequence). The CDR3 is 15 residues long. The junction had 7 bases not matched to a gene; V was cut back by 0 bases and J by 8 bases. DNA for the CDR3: TGCAGTGCTAGAGACCTAGCGGGAGAATGGCATGAGCAGTTCTTC. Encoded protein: CSARDLAGEWHEQFF.

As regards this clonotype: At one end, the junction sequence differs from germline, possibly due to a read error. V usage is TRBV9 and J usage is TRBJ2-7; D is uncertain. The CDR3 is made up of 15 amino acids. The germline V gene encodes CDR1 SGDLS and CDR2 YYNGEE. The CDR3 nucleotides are TGTGCCGGCAGCGTCTCGGCCTTCAGCTCCTACGAGCAGTACTTC. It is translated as CAGSVSAFSSYEQYF.

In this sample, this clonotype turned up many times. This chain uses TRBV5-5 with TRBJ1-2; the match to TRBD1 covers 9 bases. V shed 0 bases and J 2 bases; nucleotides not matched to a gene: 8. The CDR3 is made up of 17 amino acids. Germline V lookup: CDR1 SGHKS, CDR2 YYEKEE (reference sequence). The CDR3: CASSLDDPGQGNYGYTF. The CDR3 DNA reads TGTGCCAGCAGCTTGGATGATCCCGGACAGGGGAACTATGGCTACACCTTC.

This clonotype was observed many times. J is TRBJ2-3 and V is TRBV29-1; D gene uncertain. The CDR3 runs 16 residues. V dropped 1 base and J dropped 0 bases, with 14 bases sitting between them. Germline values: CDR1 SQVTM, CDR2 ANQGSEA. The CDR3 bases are TGCAGCGTTGAAGGCTTAGCCCTTACTAGCACAGATACGCAGTATTTT. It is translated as CSVEGLALTSTDTQYF.

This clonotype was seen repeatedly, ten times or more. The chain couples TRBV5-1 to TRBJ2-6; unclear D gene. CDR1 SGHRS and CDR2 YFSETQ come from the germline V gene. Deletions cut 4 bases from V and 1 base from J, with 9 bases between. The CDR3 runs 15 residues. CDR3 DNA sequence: TGCGCCAGCAGCCTAGAGAGGTCTGGGGCCAACGTCCTGACTTTC. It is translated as CASSLERSGANVLTF.

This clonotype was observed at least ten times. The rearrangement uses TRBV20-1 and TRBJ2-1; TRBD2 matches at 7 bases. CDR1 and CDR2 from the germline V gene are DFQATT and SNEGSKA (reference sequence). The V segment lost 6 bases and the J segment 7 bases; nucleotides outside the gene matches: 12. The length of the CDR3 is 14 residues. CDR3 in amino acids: CSALGGAPSNEQFF. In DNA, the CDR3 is TGCAGTGCCCTGGGAGGGGCCCCTTCGAATGAGCAGTTCTTC.

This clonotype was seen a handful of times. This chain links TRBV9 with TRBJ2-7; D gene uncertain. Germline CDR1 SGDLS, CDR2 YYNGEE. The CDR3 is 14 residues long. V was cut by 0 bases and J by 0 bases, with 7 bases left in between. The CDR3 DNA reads TGTGCCAGCAGCGTAGATTCAACCTCCTACGAGCAGTACTTC. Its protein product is CASSVDSTSYEQYF.

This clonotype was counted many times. The CDR3 sequence: CASSYPSPGTGSYEQYF. The CDR3 coding sequence is TGTGCCAGCAGTTACCCTAGTCCCGGGACGGGCTCCTACGAGCAGTACTTC. The rearrangement uses TRBV6-6 and TRBJ2-7; D assignment may be TRBD1 or TRBD2 (5 bases each). The CDR3 sequence is 17 residues long. CDR1 and CDR2 from the germline V gene are MNHNY and SVGAGI (reference sequence). V lost 2 bases and J 0 bases, leaving 17 bases between the germline ends.